This T cell receptor (beta chain) was identified in a study of shared clonotypes between healthy human individuals. At the level of the study: Per-donor plates numbered three CD4 naive, three CD4 memory, two CD8 naive and one CD8 memory. Study-level points and caveats: The sharing of around 5% of naive CD4 clonotypes was seen across a handful of donors.

Genomic DNA of every subset was divided equally among multiple immunoSEQ plates. The DNA input per sorted-subset replicate PCR was 200 to 250 ng, corresponding to some 30,000 T cell genomes. The repertoire was sequenced with immunoSEQ multiplex PCR; TCRdb's copy has only in-frame clones and lacks some. The repertoire has millions of clones, 90% to 95% of them found once; the top ten carry 0.1% to 0.15%. Comments on this clone: Its antigen is unknown.

The CDR3 has 15 residues. From germline, CDR1 is SGDLS and CDR2 YYNGEE. Trimming removed 3 bases from V and 8 bases from J; junction bases left unmatched: 11. The clonotype comes from a man younger than 35 in good health. The V gene is TRBV9, the J gene TRBJ2-7, with 10 nucleotides matching TRBD1. What was sequenced was naive CD4+ T cells sorted from blood. Subset noted: CD45RA+ positively selected. The CDR3 region has the DNA TGTGCCAGCAGCGCCACCGGGACAGGGGAGTTAAAGCAGTACTTC. It is translated as CASSATGTGELKQYF.